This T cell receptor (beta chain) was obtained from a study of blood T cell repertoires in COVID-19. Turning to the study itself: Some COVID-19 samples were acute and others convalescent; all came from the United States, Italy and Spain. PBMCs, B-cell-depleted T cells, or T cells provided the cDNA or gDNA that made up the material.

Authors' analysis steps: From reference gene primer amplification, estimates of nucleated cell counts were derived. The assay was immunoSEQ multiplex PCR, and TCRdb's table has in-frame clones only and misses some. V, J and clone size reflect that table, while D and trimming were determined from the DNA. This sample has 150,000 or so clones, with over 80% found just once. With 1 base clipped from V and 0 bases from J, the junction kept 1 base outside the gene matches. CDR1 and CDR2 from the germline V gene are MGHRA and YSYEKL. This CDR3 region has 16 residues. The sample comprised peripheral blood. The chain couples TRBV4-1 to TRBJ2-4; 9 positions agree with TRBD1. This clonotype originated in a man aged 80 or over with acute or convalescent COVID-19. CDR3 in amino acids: CASSQGGQGAKNIQYF. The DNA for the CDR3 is TGCGCCAGCAGCCAAGGGGGACAGGGAGCCAAAAACATTCAGTACTTC.